This TCR beta chain was recovered during a study of blood T cells in healthy people across ages (dated by TCRdb to about 2015). Notes on the research overall: Template switching captured roughly one uniquely barcoded TCR beta cDNA molecule per two T cells in model experiments. The study analyzed two additional independent replicas of 1 million unique cDNA reads from the same blood draw for two donors, one aged 18 to 30 and one aged 80 or older. The donors were divided into four age groups: young (average around 16 years), middle-aged (around 37), aged (about 60) and long-lived (approximately 74). Donors of different ages were randomly distributed across sequencing lanes to avoid experimental bias. The study measured age-related changes in TCR beta repertoire diversity using deep sequencing normalized with unique cDNA molecular identifiers. Overall results and qualifications from the work: Because donor CMV infection status was unknown, age-related changes in expanded clonotypes were potentially confounded. The percentage of naive T cells measured by flow cytometry correlated strongly with observed TCR beta diversity. Because profiling used bulk unsorted PBMCs, naive and antigen-experienced compartments could not be compared conclusively. Observed TCR beta diversity per million T cells fell roughly linearly with age, and a significant reduction was already apparent by age around 39. Compared with the aged group, the long-lived group had more naive CD4+ T cells, fewer expanded clones and increased TCR diversity, suggesting age selection. Estimates of total diversity based on one million sequenced T cells were regarded as lower bounds and as underestimates.

Preparation of the library involved 5' RACE. Instrument on record: Illumina HiSeq 2500. A second PCR of roughly 6 to 12 cycles was run with a J-beta primer mix and a sample-barcoded 5' primer. A template-switch 5' adaptor carrying 12 random nucleotides introduced a unique molecular identifier onto each TCR beta cDNA molecule. Each sample yielded at least 3 million CDR3-containing paired-end reads. The Mint cDNA synthesis kit, primed by a TRBC-specific oligonucleotide, was used to synthesize first-strand cDNA from all RNA. Following uracil-DNA glycosylase treatment, all cDNA underwent a first 18-cycle PCR with the universal primers M1SS and BC2_uni_R. For the original study's pipeline: For normalization, 1 million high-quality reads were randomly selected from each sample, with every read carrying a distinct molecular identifier. Reads sharing molecular identifiers were discarded rather than binned into consensus sequences. MiTCR, run with a Q25 quality threshold and the strictest error-elimination algorithm, handled CDR3 identification, clonotype clustering and error correction. Lower-bound total TCR beta diversity was estimated with a nonparametric unseen species model using Euler transformation. Using fastp trimming at Q25 and MiXCR clonotype assembly, TCRdb reanalyzed the public sequencing data and kept in-frame beta chains. Rows matching on CDR3 protein sequence are summarized as one entry with the most common DNA and genes. Here the V and J calls rest on TCRdb's processing, not on the authors' analysis. Recorded for this sample are about 1.7 million distinct CDR3 sequences; 28% of them occurred a single time. More than 6% of the sample is in the top ten clones.

For CDR1 and CDR2, the germline V gene lists ENHRY and SYGVKD. Here V drops 2 bases and J drops 5 bases, and the junction holds 7 bases not matched to any gene. The CDR3 contains 16 residues, cysteine and phenylalanine counted. Only the CDR3 region is kept as DNA, spanning 48 bases read in frame from base 1. This clonotype showed up many times. Its antigen is unknown. No quality values exist for individual bases; no much larger clone is one base distant. Donors were 39 systemically healthy Caucasian individuals from Russia aged roughly 6 to 90 years. Each donor gave 8 to 10 milliliters of peripheral blood, collected into EDTA-treated Vacutainer tubes. PBMCs were isolated by Ficoll-Paque density-gradient centrifugation, with at least 7 million obtained per sample. Total RNA was extracted from PBMCs with Trizol reagent, with at least 5 micrograms obtained per sample. For every donor, flow cytometry on a PBMC aliquot measured the percentage of naive CD45RAhigh/CD27high T cells.

The chain is encoded by TRBV10-3 joined to TRBJ2-5, with TRBD2 identical over 11 junction bases. This TCR was recovered from a woman aged 25 to 45 in good health. Sequencing used blood. Here is the DNA: TGTGCCATCAGTGAGCCGCTAGCGGGAGGTGGGGAGACCCAGTACTTC. This gives the protein CAISEPLAGGGETQYF.